This TCR beta chain was captured in a study of beta chain features in type 1 diabetes. Of the isolated RNA, all was reverse transcribed, and so the sequenced material was expressed TCRB transcripts. TCRdb's copy holds only in-frame clones and misses some; the assay was immunoSEQ multiplex PCR. The sample contains some 640,000 clones, about an eighth of which appear only once. Study outcomes and limitations: Moderately but significantly shorter TCRB CDR3s were found in Type 1 diabetes patients in all four CD4+ subsets.

Per donor, one heparinised blood draw averaged about 116 mL. With respect to this clone: Its antigen is not identified.

From germline, CDR1 is SQVTM and CDR2 ANQGSEA. V was clipped by 7 bases and J by 0 bases; unmatched bases: 6. CDR3 length: 15 residues. This TCR was recovered from a man younger than 35 with type 1 diabetes. The gene calls are TRBV29-1 and TRBJ1-3; TRBD1 agrees at 10 bases. The source material was naive CD4+ T cells from blood. In DNA, the CDR3 is TGCAGCGCCCGGACAGGGGGAACCTCTGGAAACACCATATATTTT. Protein: CSARTGGTSGNTIYF.